The 21 T cell receptor beta chains below were found in one sample sequenced in a study of human T cells and chemical hapten exposure. Sample time point: healthy volunteer bleed at 6 weeks. Total RNA was isolated from whole blood that had not been fractionated. TCRdb called the RACE reads again in MiXCR, with one record for every CDR3 protein. The sample contains 60,000 to 90,000 distinct CDR3 sequences, about 8.6% of which appear only once. The sequenced material came from whole blood. The receptor source for this set is a female donor in good health. Some clones in this sample may be carry-over from other donors' samples.

Many counts were recorded for this clonotype. The chain recombines TRBV6-5 with TRBJ2-1; D perhaps matches TRBD1 (6 bases). The V gene's germline CDR1 is MNHEY and CDR2 SVGAGI. This CDR3 has 12 residues. Trimming cost V 8 bases and J 8 bases, with 13 bases left between them. Here the CDR3 reads CASGSEGDEQFF. The CDR3 DNA is TGTGCCAGCGGCTCCGAGGGGGATGAGCAGTTCTTC.

This clonotype was found many times. The gene calls are TRBV2 and TRBJ1-1; no reliable D call. V lost 2 bases and J lost 7, with 5 bases in between. The V gene's germline CDR1 is SNHLY and CDR2 FYNNEI. CDR3 size: 11 residues. The CDR3 here is CASSERYEAFF. The CDR3 region has the DNA TGTGCCAGCAGTGAACGGTATGAAGCTTTCTTT. The full variable domain, in which reference TRBV2 and TRBJ1-1 provide the parts outside the CDR3, is EPEVTQTPSHQVTQMGQEVILRCVPISNHLYFYWYRQILGQKVEFLVSFYNNEISEKSEIFDDQFSVERPDGSNFTLKIRSTKLEDSAMYFCASSERYEAFFGQGTRLTVV.

The sample holds many counts of this clonotype. This chain uses TRBV5-1 with TRBJ1-2; D not resolved. Germline V gene lookup returns CDR1 SGHRS and CDR2 YFSETQ. Trimming cost V 0 bases and J 2 bases, with 2 bases left between them. CDR3 length: 12 residues. This chain's CDR3 is CASSLGNYGYTF. DNA for the CDR3: TGCGCCAGCAGCTTGGGGAACTATGGCTACACCTTC.

This clonotype appeared many times. V is TRBV4-2 and J is TRBJ2-3; D call uncertain. The CDR3 has 11 amino acids. V was shortened by 0 bases and J by 8 bases, with 3 bases between the two germline ends. The germline gives CDR1 LGHNA, CDR2 YNFKEQ. The CDR3 DNA is TGTGCCAGCAGCCAAGAGATTACGCAGTATTTT. This gives the protein CASSQEITQYF.

This clonotype was observed a handful of times. The V gene is TRBV18, the J gene TRBJ2-3; D gene unclear. Germline V gives CDR1 KGHSH, CDR2 LQKENI. V lost 0 bases and J lost 8, with 15 bases in between. CDR3 length: 15 amino acids. For the CDR3, the DNA is TGTGCCAGCTCACCACCAGGCCACACCGGCGGTACGCAGTATTTT. Amino acid sequence: CASSPPGHTGGTQYF.

The chain has TRBV10-3 and TRBJ1-2, with D unclear. The germline V gene has CDR1 ENHRY and CDR2 SYGVKD. V lost 7 bases to trimming and J lost 7 bases, with 16 bases between them. This CDR3 comprises 13 residues. Written as DNA, the CDR3 is TGTGCCATCACTGGCCCAGCGAAGGGTGGCTACACCTTC. Amino acid sequence: CAITGPAKGGYTF.

Turning to this clonotype: This may be a read error, as it is one base from a much larger clone. V usage is TRBV5-4 and J usage is TRBJ2-3; 8 bases match TRBD2. The CDR3 covers 17 residues. Trimming removed 1 base from V and 2 bases from J; junction bases left unmatched: 9. The germline V gene encodes CDR1 SGHNT and CDR2 YYREEE (reference sequence). The DNA for the CDR3 is TGTGCCAGCAGCTTGACTAGCGGTCCCCCTAACACAGATACGCAGTATTTT. It encodes CASSLTSGPPNTDTQYF.

This chain links TRBV6-5 with TRBJ2-3; possible D gene TRBD2, 5 bases. The CDR3 extends over 11 amino acids. Germline CDR1 reads MNHEY; CDR2 reads SVGAGI. Between the trimmed V and J ends, which lost 6 bases and 6 bases, there was a span of 7 bases. The CDR3 region is CASRRVDTQYF. CDR3 nucleotides: TGTGCCAGCAGGAGGGTGGATACGCAGTATTTT.

This clonotype appeared many times. The CDR3 reads CASSIGQGAYTQYF. CDR3 nucleotide sequence: TGTGCCAGCAGCATTGGACAGGGGGCATATACGCAGTATTTT. The chain uses TRBV12-3 or TRBV12-4 and TRBJ2-3; 11 bases are a match to TRBD1. The CDR3 totals 14 residues. The junction had 6 bases not matched to a gene; V was cut back by 6 bases and J by 7 bases.

Ten or more counts support this clonotype. The rearrangement uses TRBV6-6 and TRBJ1-6; tentatively, D is TRBD1 (5 bases). CDR3 length: 13 amino acids. The V end lost 7 bases, the J end lost 7 bases, and 11 bases lay between the germline ends. The germline V gene has CDR1 MNHNY and CDR2 SVGAGI (reference sequence). CDR3 region: CASKRTPNSPLHF. CDR3 in DNA: TGTGCCAGCAAAAGGACACCGAATTCACCCCTCCACTTT.

This clonotype showed up many times. V gene TRBV4-3 combines with J gene TRBJ2-5, with 7 positions matching TRBD1. CDR1 is LGHNA, CDR2 YSLEER, per germline. V lost 0 bases, J lost 1 base, and 5 bases stayed unmatched. The CDR3 sequence is 16 residues long. CDR3 protein: CASSQDGAGGQETQYF. The CDR3 DNA sequence: TGCGCCAGCAGCCAAGATGGGGCAGGGGGCCAAGAGACCCAGTACTTC.

This clonotype appeared a few times. This chain uses TRBV12-3 or TRBV12-4 with TRBJ1-5; D unresolved. V lost 2 bases to trimming and J lost 0 bases, with 14 bases between them. The CDR3 is 17 residues long. CDR3 sequence: CASSLNRAADSNQPQHF. The CDR3 nucleotides read TGTGCCAGCAGTTTAAATAGGGCAGCTGATAGCAATCAGCCCCAGCATTTT.

This sequence joins TRBV2 and TRBJ2-2; TRBD1 aligns across 7 bases. V dropped 5 bases and J dropped 5; count of bases not matched to a gene: 14. The CDR3 loop spans 17 amino acids. CDR1 is SNHLY and CDR2 is FYNNEI in the germline V gene. CDR3 nucleotide sequence: TGTGCCAGCAGTCCCCCGAAGGGGGCAGGACAAACCGGGGAGCTGTTTTTT. Encoded protein: CASSPPKGAGQTGELFF.

V usage is TRBV5-1 and J usage is TRBJ2-7, with D maybe TRBD1 (6 bases). Germline lookup yields CDR1 SGHRS and CDR2 YFSETQ. The CDR3 spans 14 residues. V was clipped by 4 bases and J by 3 bases, with 14 bases between them. The CDR3 loop reads CASSVRQEYYEQYF. The CDR3 region has the DNA TGCGCCAGCAGCGTACGACAGGAGTACTACGAGCAGTACTTC. Filled out from reference TRBV5-1 and TRBJ2-7, the complete variable domain reads KAGVTQTPRYLIKTRGQQVTLSCSPISGHRSVSWYQQTPGQGLQFLFEYFSETQRNKGNFPGRFSGRQFSNSRSEMNVSTLELGDSALYLCASSVRQEYYEQYFGPGTRLTVT.

The chain is built from TRBV20-1 and TRBJ2-5; D unresolved. Germline assignment: CDR1 DFQATT and CDR2 SNEGSKA (reference sequence). There are 12 residues in the CDR3. V was clipped by 5 bases and J by 2 bases, with 9 bases between them. CDR3 coding DNA: TGCAGTGCTTACCCCCGACAAGAGACCCAGTACTTC. Protein: CSAYPRQETQYF.

The V and J genes are TRBV6-5 and TRBJ2-1; 9 bases fit TRBD1. After removal of 6 bases from V and 4 bases from J, the junction contained 4 bases not matched to a gene. The CDR3 is 14 amino acids. Germline-derived CDR1 and CDR2 are MNHEY and SVGAGI. The CDR3 loop reads CASSRGTGYNEQFF. As DNA, the CDR3 is TGTGCCAGCAGCCGTGGGACAGGGTACAATGAGCAGTTCTTC.

The CDR3 loop reads CASSVGTLSYEQYF. CDR3 DNA sequence: TGTGCCAGCAGCGTGGGGACCCTTTCCTACGAGCAGTACTTC. V gene TRBV9 combines with J gene TRBJ2-7; D possibly matches TRBD1 or TRBD2 (5 bases each). The CDR3 runs to 14 residues. With 2 bases removed from V and 1 base from J, the gap between germline ends came to 10 bases. Looked up from germline, CDR1 is SGDLS and CDR2 is YYNGEE.

The chain uses TRBV20-1 and TRBJ2-3; 7 nucleotides line up with TRBD2. The CDR3 contains 16 residues. CDR1 and CDR2 from the germline V gene are DFQATT and SNEGSKA (reference sequence). V lost 2 bases and J lost 2; bases outside the gene matches: 10. The CDR3 DNA follows: TGCAGTGCTAGAAGGGCTACGGCGGGGGACACAGATACGCAGTATTTT. Encoded protein: CSARRATAGDTDTQYF.

The chain combines TRBV6-2 or TRBV6-3 with TRBJ1-5; 9 bases match TRBD1. Germline V gene lookup returns CDR1 MNHEY and CDR2 SVGEGT. The CDR3 runs to 12 residues. V trimming: 8 bases; J trimming: 6 bases; junction bases outside the gene matches: 2. This CDR3 is CASGTGIQPQHF. The CDR3 DNA is TGTGCCAGCGGGACAGGGATTCAGCCCCAGCATTTT.

This clonotype has at least ten counts. The chain couples TRBV6-4 to TRBJ2-3; 9 positions match TRBD2. The CDR3 length is 15 residues. Trimming removed 0 bases from V and 7 bases from J; junction bases left unmatched: 5. The V gene's germline CDR1 is MRHNA and CDR2 SNTAGT. CDR3 DNA sequence: TGTGCCAGCAGTGACTCGGCGGGGGGGCCATATACGCAGTATTTT. The encoded protein is CASSDSAGGPYTQYF.

This clonotype showed up many times. The J gene is TRBJ1-1, the V gene TRBV9, with a weak D call TRBD1 (5 bases). The CDR3 totals 14 residues. The germline V and J ends were trimmed by 3 bases and 4 bases, with 13 bases remaining between them. From germline, CDR1 is SGDLS and CDR2 YYNGEE. The CDR3, as DNA: TGTGCCAGCAGCGCGGACATTGGGGGCACTGAAGCTTTCTTT. Translating gives CASSADIGGTEAFF.